The rows below give T cell receptor beta chains drawn from one sample of a study of cytomegalovirus exposure and HLA in healthy donors. Profiling relied on immunoSEQ multiplex PCR, and the TCRdb table lists in-frame clones only, not all of them. Counted here are 95,000 to 130,000 clones, 8% to 10% occurring once; the ten biggest clones make up roughly 3%. The sequencing sample was made of PBMCs. The receptors come from a man aged 25 to 40 in good health and CMV-seronegative. Each CDR3 is given with its conserved first and last residue. D genes are given only for firm matches. Some rows have no size entry. The others give once, few or many, or a class for an expanded clone.

TRBV19	TRBJ2-7	-	-	TGTGCCAGTAGTAACCCCGGGACTGTCTCCTACGAGCAGTACTTC	CASSNPGTVSYEQYF
TRBV7-9	TRBJ2-2	-	TRBD1	TGTGCCAGCAGCGGACAGGGAGTAGCCGGGGAGCTGTTTTTT	CASSGQGVAGELFF
TRBV5-1	TRBJ2-5	-	TRBD2	TGCGCCAGCAGCTTGACCGCGGGGGGGCTGGAGACCCAGTACTTC	CASSLTAGGLETQYF
TRBV11-3	TRBJ1-4	-	-	TGTGCCAGCAGCCGACCGGGGGCAACTAATGAAAAACTGTTTTTT	CASSRPGATNEKLFF
TRBV28	TRBJ2-2	-	TRBD2	TGTGCCAGCAGTACCGGGACTAGCGGGAGGGCCGACACCGGGGAGCTGTTTTTT	CASSTGTSGRADTGELFF
TRBV9	TRBJ1-2	few	TRBD1	TGTGCCAGCAGCGTAGAAGTCACAGGGGGGAAGGATGGCTACACCTTC	CASSVEVTGGKDGYTF
TRBV11-3	TRBJ2-1	few	TRBD2	TGTGCCAGCAGCAAAACCGGGACTAGCGGGAGGGCGAACCATGAGCAGTTCTTC	CASSKTGTSGRANHEQFF
TRBV27	TRBJ1-1	-	TRBD1	TGTGCCAGCAGGGACAGGCCCATGAACACTGAAGCTTTCTTT	CASRDRPMNTEAFF
TRBV25-1	TRBJ2-7	few	-	TGTGCCAGCAGCCCACTGGGACTCCAAAGCTCCTACGAGCAGTACTTC	CASSPLGLQSSYEQYF
TRBV5-1	TRBJ1-1	-	-	TGCGCCAGCAATGACTTCGGGGGAGGGAACACTGAAGCTTTCTTT	CASNDFGGGNTEAFF
TRBV19	TRBJ1-5	few	-	TGTGCCAGTAGTATGGCGGGGGGGACAAGCAATCAGCCCCAGCATTTT	CASSMAGGTSNQPQHF
TRBV11-2	TRBJ2-7	-	TRBD1	TGTGCCAGCAGCTTAGGGCCGGGACAGACCTACGAGCAGTACTTC	CASSLGPGQTYEQYF
TRBV6-1	TRBJ2-7	few	TRBD1	TGTGCCAGTAAGCCGGGACAGGCGCTCTACGAGCAGTACTTC	CASKPGQALYEQYF
TRBV18	TRBJ1-4	-	-	TGTGCCAGCTCCCCGGGAGTGAATGAAAAACTGTTTTTT	CASSPGVNEKLFF
TRBV28	TRBJ2-7	-	TRBD1	TGTGCCAGCAGTTTAGGGGACAGCTACGAGCAGTACTTC	CASSLGDSYEQYF
TRBV30	TRBJ2-5	few	TRBD2	TGTGCCTGGAGAGGTTGGCGGGGGGGCCAGGAGACCCAGTACTTC	CAWRGWRGGQETQYF
TRBV11-2	TRBJ1-6	-	TRBD1	TGTGCCAGCAGCTCGACAGGGAGTAGTTGGGACTCACCCCTCCACTTT	CASSSTGSSWDSPLHF
TRBV6-1	TRBJ1-2	few	-	TGTGCCAGCAGTGATCAGAAGGAGGGTGACCTTAACTATGGCTACACCTTC	CASSDQKEGDLNYGYTF
TRBV6-6	TRBJ2-5	few	TRBD1	TGTGCCAGCAGAACCGGACAGGGCGGCAAGACCCAGTACTTC	CASRTGQGGKTQYF
TRBV28	TRBJ1-3	once	-	TGTGCCAGCAGTTTCGCGGGGACCTACTCTGGAAACACCATATATTTT	CASSFAGTYSGNTIYF
TRBV19	TRBJ1-1	-	-	TGTGCCAGTAGTTATAACATGAACACTGAAGCTTTCTTT	CASSYNMNTEAFF
TRBV7-8	TRBJ1-5	-	TRBD1	TGTGCCAGCAGCCAAGGACAGGGGGCGATTCAGCCCCAGCATTTT	CASSQGQGAIQPQHF
TRBV7-7	TRBJ2-7	-	TRBD1	TGTGCTAGCAGCCCCAGTCTACAGGGGCCCTACGAGCAGTACTTC	CASSPSLQGPYEQYF
TRBV15	TRBJ2-3	-	-	TGTGCCACCAGCAGAGATCAAAGGGGAGATACGCAGTATTTT	CATSRDQRGDTQYF
TRBV15	TRBJ2-3	-	-	TGTGCCACCAGCAGGACAGTTACTAGCACAGATACGCAGTATTTT	CATSRTVTSTDTQYF
TRBV10-1	TRBJ1-2	-	-	TGCGCCAGCAGTGAGGCCAGAAACTATGGCTACACCTTC	CASSEARNYGYTF
TRBV7-9	TRBJ2-7	-	TRBD1	TGTGCCAGCAGCACCTGGGACAGGGTGTACGAGCAGTACTTC	CASSTWDRVYEQYF
TRBV7-2	TRBJ2-7	few	TRBD2	TGTGCCAGCAGCGAGTCTAGCGGGGGGTACGAGCAGTACTTC	CASSESSGGYEQYF
TRBV19	TRBJ1-2	few	TRBD1	TGTGCCAGTACCCAGGGGGCGGCAAAAGGCTACACCTTC	CASTQGAAKGYTF
TRBV7-2	TRBJ2-1	few	TRBD2	TGTGCCAGCAGCTTAGTAGCGGGGGGGCTATCCTACAATGAGCAGTTCTTC	CASSLVAGGLSYNEQFF
TRBV19	TRBJ2-2	few	TRBD1	TGTGCCAGTAGAAGACAGGGGGCCTCTGGGGAGCTGTTTTTT	CASRRQGASGELFF
TRBV29-1	TRBJ2-7	few	-	TGCAGCGTTGATAAAGTCGGCGAGCAGTACTTC	CSVDKVGEQYF
TRBV5-1	TRBJ1-5	few	-	TGCGCCAGCAGCCCTACCGGACAGAACAATCAGCCCCAGCATTTT	CASSPTGQNNQPQHF
TRBV27	TRBJ2-7	-	TRBD1	TGTGCCAGCAGACTCGGACAGGGTCAAGGCTACGAGCAGTACTTC	CASRLGQGQGYEQYF
TRBV19	TRBJ1-4	few	TRBD1	TGTGCCAGTAGTGTGGACCGGGACAGGGAGAAAAAACTGTTTTTT	CASSVDRDREKKLFF
TRBV21-1	TRBJ1-5	once	-	TGTGCCAGCAGCATTCCACCGGGACACGATAATCAGCCCCAGCATTTT	CASSIPPGHDNQPQHF
TRBV28	TRBJ1-5	-	TRBD1	TGTGCCAGCAGTGCAGGGGGGAGCAATCAGCCCCAGCATTTT	CASSAGGSNQPQHF
TRBV30	TRBJ2-3	few	TRBD2	TGTGCCTGGAGTCTGACTCGACTAGCGGAAAGCACAGATACGCAGTATTTT	CAWSLTRLAESTDTQYF
TRBV30	TRBJ2-6	few	-	TGTGCCTGGTCCAAGACTAGATTTGGTGGAACTAGTGGGGCCAACGTCCTGACTTTC	CAWSKTRFGGTSGANVLTF
TRBV28	TRBJ2-1	-	-	TGTGCCAGCAGACTCCGGACTAGGGGGAATGAGCAGTTCTTC	CASRLRTRGNEQFF
TRBV10-3	TRBJ1-5	few	TRBD1	TGTGCCATTCGCGGGACAGATTATCAGCCCCAGCATTTT	CAIRGTDYQPQHF
TRBV28	TRBJ2-5	-	TRBD2	TGTGCCAGCAACCTGAGCGGGACCACAGACCAAGAGACCCAGTACTTC	CASNLSGTTDQETQYF
TRBV2	TRBJ2-4	few	TRBD2	TGTGCCAGCAGTGACCGGACTAGAGCGGACATTCAGTACTTC	CASSDRTRADIQYF
TRBV6-1	TRBJ2-3	-	-	TGTGCCACCCGGGACTCAGGGAGGATAGATACGCAGTATTTT	CATRDSGRIDTQYF
TRBV7-7	TRBJ2-1	-	-	TGTGCTAGCAGCTTAGTGGCGGGTGGGGTAAATGAGCAGTTCTTC	CASSLVAGGVNEQFF